The 30 T cell receptor beta chains below come from one sample, sequenced in a study of patients and donors after allogeneic stem cell transplantation. TCRdb fed the RT-PCR reads into MiXCR, producing one record per CDR3 protein. The table shows some 150,000 distinct CDR3 sequences, with 30% to 45% occurring only once. Material: blood, either unsorted or a sorted T cell fraction (not recorded which). These receptors were taken from a human donor who was either an allogeneic HSCT recipient or a stem cell or donor lymphocyte infusion donor (not recorded which). It is not recorded whose cells these are; they may come from a transplant donor.

This clonotype was counted a few times. This chain joins TRBV12-3 or TRBV12-4 and TRBJ1-2; D unclear. V was cut by 5 bases and J by 4 bases, with 11 bases left in between. There are 13 residues in the CDR3. The CDR3 spells CASSADKFYGYTF. CDR3 DNA: TGTGCCAGCAGTGCCGACAAGTTCTATGGCTACACCTTC.

The chain recombines TRBV6-2 or TRBV6-3 with TRBJ2-2, with TRBD1 identical over 9 bases. Trimming took 6 bases from V and 1 from J; bases not matched to a gene: 3. The CDR3 contains 15 residues. Germline CDR1 and CDR2: MNHEY and SVGEGT. CDR3 amino acids: CASRDRGLNTGELFF. CDR3 coding DNA: TGTGCCAGCAGGGACAGGGGCCTGAACACCGGGGAGCTGTTTTTT.

The V and J genes are TRBV7-2 and TRBJ1-5; tentatively, D is TRBD1 (5 bases). Deletions cut 1 base from V and 4 bases from J, with 11 bases between. The CDR3 has 15 amino acids. Germline assignment: CDR1 SGHTA and CDR2 FQGNSA. The CDR3 coding sequence is TGTGCCAGCAGCTTAGGAGGACACCTTAATCAGCCCCAGCATTTT. Translation gives CASSLGGHLNQPQHF.

This chain joins TRBV20-1 and TRBJ1-1; D is undetermined. The CDR3 covers 12 residues. CDR1 DFQATT and CDR2 SNEGSKA come from the germline V gene (reference sequence). V gave up 6 bases and J gave up 11 bases, with 19 bases separating them. The CDR3 loop reads CSAPDLELKAFF. DNA of the CDR3: TGCAGTGCCCCGGACCTGGAGCTGAAGGCTTTCTTT.

The sample holds a few counts of this clonotype. The rearrangement uses TRBV7-9 and TRBJ1-3; no definite D call. CDR1 and CDR2 from the germline V gene are SEHNR and FQNEAQ (reference sequence). This CDR3 is built from 13 residues. V lost 2 bases and J 2 bases, leaving 4 bases between the germline ends. The CDR3 DNA sequence: TGTGCCAGCAGCTTAAGTGCTGGAAACACCATATATTTT. Protein: CASSLSAGNTIYF.

CDR3 protein: CASSLAAGTFNTGELFF. The CDR3 region has the DNA TGTGCCAGCAGCTTGGCCGCCGGGACATTCAACACCGGGGAGCTGTTTTTT. The chain joins TRBV11-2 to TRBJ2-2; the D gene is possibly TRBD1 (6 bases). The CDR3 loop spans 17 amino acids. Germline V CDR1 and CDR2: SGHAT, FQNNGV. The V end was cut by 3 bases, the J end by 2 bases, with 16 bases between.

This clonotype was seen once. The chain uses TRBV20-1 and TRBJ1-3; 9 nucleotides line up with TRBD1. V shed 3 bases and J 3 bases; nucleotides not matched to a gene: 6. Germline CDR1 and CDR2: DFQATT and SNEGSKA (reference sequence). The CDR3 length is 15 residues. The CDR3 region has the DNA TGCAGTGCTAGCCGGGACAGGGTCTTTGGAAACACCATATATTTT. Its translation: CSASRDRVFGNTIYF.

The CDR3 loop is CASSLAVLAGGLGDEQFF. The CDR3 bases are TGTGCCAGCAGTTTAGCGGTGCTAGCGGGGGGCCTAGGGGATGAGCAGTTCTTC. V is TRBV12-3 or TRBV12-4 and J is TRBJ2-1, with 11 positions matching TRBD2. This CDR3 has 18 residues. J was trimmed by 8 bases and V by 0 bases; bases with no gene match: 12.

The chain combines TRBV12-3 or TRBV12-4 with TRBJ1-3, with D unresolved. V was trimmed by 6 bases and J by 7 bases, leaving 7 bases between them. CDR3 size: 11 residues. DNA for the CDR3: TGTGCCAGCAGCATCTTTAACACCATATATTTT. Its protein product is CASSIFNTIYF.

The chain is built from TRBV29-1 and TRBJ2-7, with 11 bases identical to TRBD1. From germline, CDR1 is SQVTM and CDR2 ANQGSEA. The J segment lost 9 bases and the V segment lost 4 bases, leaving 5 bases of the junction unmatched. The CDR3 has 12 amino acids. The CDR3 sequence: CSVGGQGELQYV. As DNA, the CDR3 is TGCAGCGTTGGGGGACAGGGGGAGTTGCAGTACGTC.

This clonotype has a handful of counts. J is TRBJ2-2 and V is TRBV7-9; no reliable D call. CDR3 length: 12 amino acids. The germline gives CDR1 SEHNR, CDR2 FQNEAQ (reference sequence). CDR3 region: CASQINTGELFF. The DNA of the CDR3 is TGTGCTAGTCAGATAAACACCGGGGAGCTGTTTTTT.

V gene TRBV28 combines with J gene TRBJ2-1, with D possibly matching TRBD2 (7 bases). CDR1 MDHEN and CDR2 SYDVKM come from the germline V gene. V lost 8 bases and J 8 bases, leaving 19 bases between the germline ends. The CDR3 has 14 residues. Here the CDR3 reads CASGGGSLRDEQFF. CDR3 in DNA: TGTGCCAGCGGGGGGGGCTCCCTTAGGGATGAGCAGTTCTTC.

This chain joins TRBV7-2 and TRBJ1-5, with 7 bases identical to TRBD1. Germline V gene data show CDR1 as SGHTA and CDR2 as FQGNSA. With 6 bases clipped from V and 3 bases from J, the junction kept 8 bases outside the gene matches. This CDR3 is 15 amino acids long. The CDR3 region is CASSRTTGNNQPQHF. CDR3 bases: TGTGCCAGCAGTCGAACGACAGGGAACAATCAGCCCCAGCATTTT.

In nucleotides, the CDR3 is TGTGCCAGCAGTTCCCCCGGGACTGAAGCTTTCTTT. Translated: CASSSPGTEAFF. This rearrangement joins TRBV12-3 or TRBV12-4 to TRBJ1-1, with D unresolved. V was clipped by 4 bases and J by 5 bases, with 8 bases between them. This CDR3 comprises 12 residues.

The V gene is TRBV29-1, the J gene TRBJ1-2; TRBD1 agrees at 7 bases. CDR1 SQVTM and CDR2 ANQGSEA come from the germline V gene. This CDR3 has 13 residues. V trimming: 6 bases; J trimming: 5 bases; junction bases outside the gene matches: 9. CDR3 in amino acids: CSVLTGVEYGYTF. The CDR3, as DNA: TGCAGCGTCTTAACAGGGGTTGAGTATGGCTACACCTTC.

V and J are TRBV15 and TRBJ2-3, with 7 positions matching TRBD2. Germline V CDR1 and CDR2: LNHNV, YYDKDF (reference sequence). The V segment lost 4 bases and the J segment 3 bases; nucleotides outside the gene matches: 7. The CDR3 is made up of 15 amino acids. CDR3 nucleotides: TGTGCCACCAGCATCGGGAGGTTTGCGACAGATACGCAGTATTTT. It translates to CATSIGRFATDTQYF.

V gene TRBV6-1 combines with J gene TRBJ1-1; D possibly corresponds to TRBD1 (5 bases). The germline V and J ends were trimmed by 3 bases and 5 bases, with 13 bases remaining between them. CDR3 length equals 14 residues. Germline V gene lookup returns CDR1 MNHNS and CDR2 SASEGT. DNA of the CDR3: TGTGCCAGCAGTGATTCGGGGGTTCGGACTGAAGCTTTCTTT. Amino acids: CASSDSGVRTEAFF.

This clonotype was seen a single time. The chain combines TRBV4-3 with TRBJ2-1, with 10 bases aligning to TRBD1. This CDR3 is built from 16 residues. Germline CDR1 LGHNA, CDR2 YSLEER. The junction had 9 bases not matched to a gene; V was cut back by 0 bases and J by 10 bases. The CDR3 sequence is CASSQDRDRGKWEQFF. The CDR3 DNA follows: TGCGCCAGCAGCCAAGATCGGGACAGGGGAAAATGGGAGCAGTTCTTC.

The sample holds a few counts of this clonotype. The rearrangement uses TRBV29-1 and TRBJ1-5, with D perhaps TRBD1 (6 bases). Trimming took 6 bases from V and 0 from J, leaving 15 bases between them. This CDR3 has 15 residues. Germline loops: CDR1 SQVTM, CDR2 ANQGSEA. CDR3 sequence reads: CSVGYGQYSNQPQHF. The CDR3 DNA follows: TGCAGCGTGGGATACGGACAGTATAGCAATCAGCCCCAGCATTTT.

The chain uses TRBV5-5 and TRBJ1-1; the match to TRBD1 covers 10 bases. The CDR3 covers 17 residues. The germline gives CDR1 SGHKS, CDR2 YYEKEE (reference sequence). V lost 1 base, J lost 2 bases, and 8 bases stayed unmatched. CDR3 protein: CASSLPGQGFRNTEAFF. In DNA form, the CDR3 reads TGTGCCAGCAGCTTGCCGGGACAGGGGTTTAGAAACACTGAAGCTTTCTTT.

This chain links TRBV7-2 with TRBJ2-1; 10 nucleotides agree with TRBD2. The CDR3 runs to 17 residues. After removal of 1 base from V and 7 bases from J, the junction contained 10 bases not matched to a gene. From germline, CDR1 is SGHTA and CDR2 FQGNSA. CDR3 DNA sequence: TGTGCCAGCAGCTTAGAGGGACCAGCGGGGGGGCGGAATGAGCAGTTCTTC. Translation gives CASSLEGPAGGRNEQFF.

This clonotype was picked up many times. V and J are TRBV4-3 and TRBJ1-2; D not resolved. Germline assignment: CDR1 LGHNA and CDR2 YSLEER. The length of the CDR3 is 17 residues. Trimming shortened V by 2 bases and J by 5 bases, and 21 bases separated the two germline ends. The DNA for the CDR3 is TGCGCCAGCAGCCAAATGGGAGGCGGAAACTCCCCTTATGGCTACACCTTC. It is translated as CASSQMGGGNSPYGYTF.

The chain employs TRBV12-3 or TRBV12-4 and TRBJ1-2, with 9 bases fitting TRBD1. This CDR3 region has 13 residues. Unmatched junction bases numbered 4, after V lost 7 bases and J lost 4 bases. This chain's CDR3 is CASNHRGPYGYTF. In DNA, the CDR3 is TGTGCCAGCAACCACAGGGGGCCCTATGGCTACACCTTC.

This clonotype was recorded a few times. V usage is TRBV7-2 and J usage is TRBJ1-5, with 7 bases that match TRBD1. The CDR3 loop spans 15 amino acids. CDR1 is SGHTA, CDR2 FQGNSA, per germline. J gave up 4 bases and V 5 bases, and 8 bases lay outside the gene matches. CDR3 amino acids: CASSLGQSANQPQHF. CDR3 DNA sequence: TGTGCCAGCAGCCTGGGACAGAGTGCAAATCAGCCCCAGCATTTT.

This chain links TRBV5-1 with TRBJ2-1; 8 bases map to TRBD2. Per germline, CDR1 SGHRS and CDR2 YFSETQ. V gave up 4 bases and J gave up 6 bases; unmatched junction bases: 9. This CDR3 spans 15 amino acids. The CDR3 nucleotides read TGCGCCAGCAGCCATTCAACCGGGGGGGCCAATGAGCAGTTCTTC. Translated, it gives CASSHSTGGANEQFF.

The gene calls are TRBV10-3 and TRBJ1-1, with D possibly matching TRBD1 (5 bases). V lost 9 bases to trimming and J lost 0 bases, with 17 bases between them. Germline-derived CDR1 and CDR2 are ENHRY and SYGVKD. The CDR3 is 15 residues long. CDR3 in amino acids: CAIGTPKDMNTEAFF. The CDR3 DNA follows: TGTGCCATAGGGACCCCAAAGGACATGAACACTGAAGCTTTCTTT.

The chain is built from TRBV12-3 or TRBV12-4 and TRBJ1-5; D ambiguous. V was shortened by 7 bases and J by 4 bases, with 11 bases between the two germline ends. The CDR3 contains 13 residues. The CDR3 here is CASTFSENQPQHF. The CDR3, as DNA: TGTGCCAGCACCTTCAGCGAGAATCAGCCCCAGCATTTT.

V and J are TRBV15 and TRBJ1-1; 7 bases fit TRBD1. Per germline, CDR1 LNHNV and CDR2 YYDKDF (reference sequence). CDR3 length: 15 residues. V shed 1 base, J shed 4 bases, and the junction held 6 bases outside the gene matches. The CDR3 spells CATSRGTGLSTEAFF. CDR3 in DNA: TGTGCCACCAGCAGAGGGACAGGATTGAGCACTGAAGCTTTCTTT.

This clonotype appeared a few times. The chain has TRBV7-2 and TRBJ1-6; the D gene is possibly TRBD1 (5 bases). The germline CDR1 and CDR2 sequences are SGHTA and FQGNSA. V lost 1 base to trimming and J lost 10 bases, with 11 bases between them. The CDR3 has 14 residues. CDR3 loop: CASSLVNQGSPLHF. CDR3 nucleotide sequence: TGTGCCAGCAGCTTAGTAAACCAGGGATCACCCCTCCACTTT.

This clonotype was recorded a few times. The J gene is TRBJ1-5, the V gene TRBV6-5, with D possibly TRBD1 on 5 matching bases. Trimming shortened V by 4 bases and J by 6 bases, and 10 bases separated the two germline ends. Germline CDR1 and CDR2: MNHEY and SVGAGI. This CDR3 comprises 13 residues. The CDR3 coding sequence is TGTGCCAGCAGTTCCTCGGGGCGTCAGCCCCAGCATTTT. This codes for CASSSSGRQPQHF.